A selection of T cell receptor beta chains follows, all from one sample in a study of shared clonotypes between healthy human individuals. TCRdb's table, derived via immunoSEQ multiplex PCR, lists solely in-frame clones and lacks some. This sample has 2 million to 3 million clones, with over 85% found just once. The specimen was naive CD4+ T cells from PBMCs. The receptors were sampled from a man younger than 35 in good health. Some clones in this sample may be carry-over from other donors' samples. Each CDR3 is given with its conserved first and last residue.

j_gene: TRBJ2-7
v_gene: TRBV5-4
CDR3aa: CASSLRTSGMVWEQYF

j_gene: TRBJ2-2
v_gene: TRBV7-3
CDR3aa: CASSLTSTGELFF

j_gene: TRBJ1-2
v_gene: TRBV2
CDR3aa: CASSESLYGYTF

j_gene: TRBJ1-1
v_gene: TRBV6-1
CDR3aa: CASSGFPTGSMNTEAFF

j_gene: TRBJ1-1
v_gene: TRBV4-1
CDR3aa: CASSQVWRETEAFF

j_gene: TRBJ2-2
v_gene: TRBV25-1
CDR3aa: CASSEGDRDTGELFF

j_gene: TRBJ2-7
v_gene: TRBV29-1
CDR3aa: CSVALRDPSHEQYF

j_gene: TRBJ2-5
v_gene: TRBV7-3
CDR3aa: CASSLVGTGQETQYF

j_gene: TRBJ2-1
v_gene: TRBV18
CDR3aa: CASSQLASLYNEQFF

j_gene: TRBJ1-2
v_gene: TRBV7-2
CDR3aa: CARWGLSYGYTF

j_gene: TRBJ2-1
v_gene: TRBV7-8
CDR3aa: CASSLQRLAGDNEQFF

j_gene: TRBJ1-2
v_gene: TRBV19
CDR3aa: CASSAAGRGRDGYTF

j_gene: TRBJ2-1
v_gene: TRBV4-1
CDR3aa: CASSQGPRLAASSYNEQFF

j_gene: TRBJ2-1
v_gene: TRBV25-1
CDR3aa: CASSEWRGTYNEQFF

j_gene: TRBJ2-2
v_gene: TRBV6-5
CDR3aa: CASSWWRNTGELFF

j_gene: TRBJ2-1
v_gene: TRBV6-4
CDR3aa: CASLSRDSLYNEQFF

j_gene: TRBJ2-5
v_gene: TRBV5-1
CDR3aa: CASSLTQRQGVASGTQYF

j_gene: TRBJ2-3
v_gene: TRBV10-1
CDR3aa: CASSFGAPEKVDTQYF

j_gene: TRBJ2-7
v_gene: TRBV2
CDR3aa: CASAQGAYEQYF

j_gene: TRBJ2-3
v_gene: TRBV11-2
CDR3aa: CASSLAGEDTQYF

j_gene: TRBJ1-5
v_gene: TRBV18
CDR3aa: CASSEGGNQPQHF

j_gene: TRBJ2-2
v_gene: TRBV5-4
CDR3aa: CASSVLLAGLNTGELFF

j_gene: TRBJ2-3
v_gene: TRBV5-1
CDR3aa: CASTPGLAGISTDTQYF

j_gene: TRBJ1-1
v_gene: TRBV29-1
CDR3aa: CSVDRDLAGTEAFF

j_gene: TRBJ2-2
v_gene: TRBV10-3
CDR3aa: CAISGGQANTGELFF

j_gene: TRBJ2-1
v_gene: TRBV6-6
CDR3aa: CASLRDSEQFF

j_gene: TRBJ2-1
v_gene: TRBV7-2
CDR3aa: CASSNAGAGALFF

j_gene: TRBJ1-1
v_gene: TRBV29-1
CDR3aa: CSVEVRGGVTEAFF

j_gene: TRBJ2-2
v_gene: TRBV10-2
CDR3aa: CASSKETNTGELFF

j_gene: TRBJ2-6
v_gene: TRBV9
CDR3aa: CASSVGRQYLEANVLTF

j_gene: TRBJ1-1
v_gene: TRBV5-1
CDR3aa: CASVRDRGEAFF

j_gene: TRBJ2-2
v_gene: TRBV11-2
CDR3aa: CASSPQAPGATGELFF

j_gene: TRBJ1-1
v_gene: TRBV29-1
CDR3aa: CSVRGPSTEAFF

j_gene: TRBJ2-1
v_gene: TRBV29-1
CDR3aa: CSVRTSGRIGRENEQFF

j_gene: TRBJ2-7
v_gene: TRBV29-1
CDR3aa: CSVLKNRVGYEQYF

j_gene: TRBJ2-5
v_gene: TRBV30
CDR3aa: CAWSGRTGSRETQYF

j_gene: TRBJ2-3
v_gene: TRBV2
CDR3aa: CASSGEGGTDTQYF

j_gene: TRBJ2-3
v_gene: TRBV2
CDR3aa: CASIQAGGDTQYF

j_gene: TRBJ2-1
v_gene: TRBV19
CDR3aa: CASSIGGLAGYNEQFF

j_gene: TRBJ2-1
v_gene: TRBV11-3
CDR3aa: CASSSTGTSGNEQFF

j_gene: TRBJ2-7
v_gene: TRBV9
CDR3aa: CASSSDFSSYEQYF

j_gene: TRBJ2-5
v_gene: TRBV28
CDR3aa: CASSRGFQETQYF

j_gene: TRBJ1-1
v_gene: TRBV2
CDR3aa: CASSGEGLITEAFF

j_gene: TRBJ1-1
v_gene: TRBV28
CDR3aa: CASSLRGGAGTEAFF

j_gene: TRBJ2-2
v_gene: TRBV5-1
CDR3aa: CASSSLAGGDTGELFF

j_gene: TRBJ1-3
v_gene: TRBV18
CDR3aa: CASSPGNTIYF

j_gene: TRBJ1-6
v_gene: TRBV27
CDR3aa: CASSLMASATLHF

j_gene: TRBJ1-2
v_gene: TRBV5-6
CDR3aa: CASSFWDTLNYGYTF

j_gene: TRBJ2-5
v_gene: TRBV6-1
CDR3aa: CASRTALETQYF

j_gene: TRBJ1-2
v_gene: TRBV28
CDR3aa: CASNTGDGRGYTF

j_gene: TRBJ1-3
v_gene: TRBV28
CDR3aa: CASSFRSQGSGNTIYF

j_gene: TRBJ1-5
v_gene: TRBV2
CDR3aa: CASSAPADSNQPQHF

j_gene: TRBJ2-3
v_gene: TRBV6-6
CDR3aa: CASSYDGTNTDTQYF

j_gene: TRBJ1-5
v_gene: TRBV6-1
CDR3aa: CASSVGNNQPQHF

j_gene: TRBJ2-1
v_gene: TRBV7-3
CDR3aa: CASSPQRAGYNEQFF

j_gene: TRBJ1-5
v_gene: TRBV6-1
CDR3aa: CASSEGHLQPQHF

j_gene: TRBJ1-3
v_gene: TRBV19
CDR3aa: CASSTPGSRNTIYF

j_gene: TRBJ2-2
v_gene: TRBV6-6
CDR3aa: CASRLNTGELFF